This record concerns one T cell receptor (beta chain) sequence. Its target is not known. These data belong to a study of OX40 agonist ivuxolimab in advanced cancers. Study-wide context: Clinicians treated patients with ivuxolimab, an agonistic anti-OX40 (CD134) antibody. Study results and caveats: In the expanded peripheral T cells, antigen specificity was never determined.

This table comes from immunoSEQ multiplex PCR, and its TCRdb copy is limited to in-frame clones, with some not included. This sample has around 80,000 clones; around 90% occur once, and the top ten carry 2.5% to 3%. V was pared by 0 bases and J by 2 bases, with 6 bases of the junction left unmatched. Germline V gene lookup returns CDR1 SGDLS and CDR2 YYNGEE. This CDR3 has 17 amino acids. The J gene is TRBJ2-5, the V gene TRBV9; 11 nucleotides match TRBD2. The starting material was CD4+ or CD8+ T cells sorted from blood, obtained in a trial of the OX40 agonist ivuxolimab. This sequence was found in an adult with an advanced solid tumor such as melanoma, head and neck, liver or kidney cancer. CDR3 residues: CASSVAISGGEQETQYF. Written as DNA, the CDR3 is TGTGCCAGCAGCGTAGCGATTAGCGGGGGGGAGCAAGAGACCCAGTACTTC.